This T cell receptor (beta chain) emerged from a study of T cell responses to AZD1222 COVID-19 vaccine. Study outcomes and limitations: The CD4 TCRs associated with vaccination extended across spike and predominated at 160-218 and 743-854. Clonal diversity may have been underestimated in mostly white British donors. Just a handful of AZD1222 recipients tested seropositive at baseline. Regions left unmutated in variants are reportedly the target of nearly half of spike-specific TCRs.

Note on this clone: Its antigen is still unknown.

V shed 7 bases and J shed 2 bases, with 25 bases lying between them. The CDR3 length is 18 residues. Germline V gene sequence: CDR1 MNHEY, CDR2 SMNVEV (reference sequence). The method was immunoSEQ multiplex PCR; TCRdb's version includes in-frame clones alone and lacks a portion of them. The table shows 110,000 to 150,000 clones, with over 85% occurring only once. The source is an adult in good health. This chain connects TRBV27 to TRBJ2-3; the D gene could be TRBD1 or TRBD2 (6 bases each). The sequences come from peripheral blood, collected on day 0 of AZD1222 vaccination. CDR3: CASTTKGGLFSPTDTQYF. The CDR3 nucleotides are TGTGCCAGCACTACTAAAGGGGGACTTTTCTCCCCCACAGATACGCAGTATTTT.